One TCR beta chain is described in this entry. Other DNA sequences in this specimen translate into the identical CDR3. These data are taken from a study of blood T cell repertoires in COVID-19. Study summary: Samples of COVID-19 (acute and convalescent) were obtained from the United States, Italy and Spain. Nucleic acid was either cDNA or gDNA, and it came from T cells, B-cell-depleted T cells, or PBMCs.

Germline CDR1 reads SEHNR; CDR2 reads FQNEAQ (reference sequence). The CDR3 loop spans 14 amino acids. Trimming pared 0 bases from V and 5 bases from J, leaving 9 bases between. As handled by the study authors: Reference gene primer amplification gave nucleated cell count estimates. The data were produced by immunoSEQ multiplex PCR, yet TCRdb's version contains in-frame clones alone and is incomplete. Clonal size and the V and J genes are those of that table, whereas D and trimming came from the DNA. Of under 350,000 clones listed, 85% are singletons. Material for sequencing was peripheral blood. This sequence originates from a human donor in a cohort sampled during active COVID-19. The gene calls are TRBV7-9 and TRBJ2-3, with D possibly matching TRBD2 (7 bases). In DNA, the CDR3 is TGTGCCAGCAGCTTAGCGGGAGGGGGAGATACGCAGTATTTT. Protein: CASSLAGGGDTQYF. Full variable domain (remainder filled in from reference TRBV7-9 and TRBJ2-3): DTGVSQNPRHKITKRGQNVTFRCDPISEHNRLYWYRQTLGQGPEFLTYFQNEAQLEKSRLLSDRFSAERPKGSFSTLEIQRTEQGDSAMYLCASSLAGGGDTQYFGPGTRLTVL.